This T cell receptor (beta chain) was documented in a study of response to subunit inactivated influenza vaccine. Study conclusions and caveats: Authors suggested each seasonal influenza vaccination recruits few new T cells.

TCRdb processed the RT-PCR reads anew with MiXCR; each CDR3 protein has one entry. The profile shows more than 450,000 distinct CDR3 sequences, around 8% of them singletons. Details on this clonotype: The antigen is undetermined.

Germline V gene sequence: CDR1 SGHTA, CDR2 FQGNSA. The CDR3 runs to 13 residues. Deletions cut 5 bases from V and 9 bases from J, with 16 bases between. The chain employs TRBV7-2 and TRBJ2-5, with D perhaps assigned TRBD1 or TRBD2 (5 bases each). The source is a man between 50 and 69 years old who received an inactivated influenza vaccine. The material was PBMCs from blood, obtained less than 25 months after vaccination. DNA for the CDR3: TGTGCCAGCAGCCCGGGACGGATTGCGGCCCAGTACTTC. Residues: CASSPGRIAAQYF.